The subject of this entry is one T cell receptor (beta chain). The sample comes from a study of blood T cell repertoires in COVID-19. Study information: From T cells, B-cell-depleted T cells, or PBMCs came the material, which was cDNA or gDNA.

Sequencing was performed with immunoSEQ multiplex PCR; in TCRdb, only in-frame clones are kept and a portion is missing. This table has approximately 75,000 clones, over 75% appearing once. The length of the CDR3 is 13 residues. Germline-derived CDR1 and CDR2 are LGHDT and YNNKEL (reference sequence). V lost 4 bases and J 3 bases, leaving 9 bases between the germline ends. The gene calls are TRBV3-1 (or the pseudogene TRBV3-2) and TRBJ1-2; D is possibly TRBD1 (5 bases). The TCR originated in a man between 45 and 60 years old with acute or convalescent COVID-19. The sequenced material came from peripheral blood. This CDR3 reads CASSPPGDYGYTF. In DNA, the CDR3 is TGTGCCAGCAGCCCACCGGGGGACTATGGCTACACCTTC.